The 5 T cell receptor beta chains below come from one sample, sequenced in a study of CD8 T cells in ankylosing spondylitis. The antigens for these receptors are not known. Using its own MiXCR run on the 5' RACE reads, TCRdb lists one record per CDR3 protein. The repertoire consists of fewer than 450,000 distinct CDR3 sequences, with approximately 17% occurring once and the leading ten covering approximately 0.93%. Findings of the study overall: Ankylosing spondylitis blood appeared to carry a characteristic TCR beta motif of roughly 8 highly homologous variants.

The sequenced sample consisted of blood, either unsorted or a sorted T cell fraction (not recorded which). These receptors all come from a male donor with ankylosing spondylitis.

CDR3 loop: CAGGRGTGELFF. In DNA, the CDR3 is TGTGCCGGCGGCCGAGGCACCGGGGAGCTGTTTTTT. V and J are TRBV7-9 and TRBJ2-2, with D unclear. The germline V gene encodes CDR1 SEHNR and CDR2 FQNEAQ (reference sequence). This CDR3 contains 12 residues. Trimming stripped 11 bases from V and 4 bases from J, with 11 bases between.

This clonotype was seen only a few times. The rearrangement joins TRBV20-1 to TRBJ2-7; TRBD1 agrees at 8 bases. Germline CDR1 is DFQATT and CDR2 is SNEGSKA (reference sequence). The CDR3 consists of 13 residues. Trimming removed 3 bases from V and 7 bases from J; junction bases left unmatched: 8. This chain's CDR3 is CSASGPGGGEQYF. CDR3 in DNA: TGCAGTGCTAGCGGGCCAGGGGGCGGAGAGCAGTACTTC.

V and J are TRBV7-9 and TRBJ1-1; D not resolved. Trimming pared 5 bases from V and 6 bases from J, leaving 13 bases between. The CDR3 sequence is 13 residues long. Per the germline V gene, CDR1 is SEHNR and CDR2 is FQNEAQ (reference sequence). The CDR3 region has the DNA TGTGCCAGCAGCACCAGGACGTCCGCTGAAGCTTTCTTT. This gives the protein CASSTRTSAEAFF.

The chain couples TRBV6-1 to TRBJ2-7, with 11 bases that match TRBD2. With 5 bases clipped from V and 3 bases from J, the junction kept 3 bases outside the gene matches. The germline V gene has CDR1 MNHNS and CDR2 SASEGT. CDR3 length: 14 amino acids. DNA for the CDR3: TGTGCCAGCAGTCTAGCGGGAGGCCACTACGAGCAGTACTTC. Amino acid sequence: CASSLAGGHYEQYF.

This clonotype was seen a few times. This sequence joins TRBV29-1 and TRBJ1-1; the D gene is possibly TRBD1 (6 bases). CDR3 size: 14 residues. The germline V gene has CDR1 SQVTM and CDR2 ANQGSEA. Trimming shortened V by 5 bases and J by 0 bases, and 13 bases separated the two germline ends. CDR3 DNA sequence: TGCAGCGTTACGGGACAACTTATGAACACTGAAGCTTTCTTT. Its protein product is CSVTGQLMNTEAFF.